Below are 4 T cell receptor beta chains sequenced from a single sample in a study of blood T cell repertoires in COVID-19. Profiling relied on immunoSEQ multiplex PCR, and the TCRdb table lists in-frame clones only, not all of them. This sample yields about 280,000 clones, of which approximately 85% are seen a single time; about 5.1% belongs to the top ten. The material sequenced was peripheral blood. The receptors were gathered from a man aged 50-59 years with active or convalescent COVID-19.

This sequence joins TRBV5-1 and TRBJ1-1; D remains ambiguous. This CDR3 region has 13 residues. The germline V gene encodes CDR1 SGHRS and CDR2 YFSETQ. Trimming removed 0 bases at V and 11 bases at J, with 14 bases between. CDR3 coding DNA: TGCGCCAGCAGCTTGGGGGATCGGGGAGGCGCTTTCTTT. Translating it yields CASSLGDRGGAFF.

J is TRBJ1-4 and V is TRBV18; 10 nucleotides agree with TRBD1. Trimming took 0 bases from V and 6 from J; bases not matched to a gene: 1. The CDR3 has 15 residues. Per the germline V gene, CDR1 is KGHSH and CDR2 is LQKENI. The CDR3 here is CASSPPGTGDEKLFF. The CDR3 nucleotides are TGTGCCAGCTCACCACCGGGGACAGGGGATGAAAAACTGTTTTTT.

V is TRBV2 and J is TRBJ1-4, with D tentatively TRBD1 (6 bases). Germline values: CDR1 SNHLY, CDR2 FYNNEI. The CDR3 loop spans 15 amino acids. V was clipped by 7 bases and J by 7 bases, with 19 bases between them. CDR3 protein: CASKEGDRSAEKLFF. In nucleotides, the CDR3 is TGTGCCAGCAAAGAAGGAGACAGGAGCGCTGAAAAACTGTTTTTT.

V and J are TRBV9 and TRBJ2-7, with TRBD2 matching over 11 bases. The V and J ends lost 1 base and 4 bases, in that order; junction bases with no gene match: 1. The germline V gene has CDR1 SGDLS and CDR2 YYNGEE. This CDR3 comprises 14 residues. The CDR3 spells CASSVTSGGYEQYF. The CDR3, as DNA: TGTGCCAGCAGCGTAACTAGCGGGGGATACGAGCAGTACTTC.